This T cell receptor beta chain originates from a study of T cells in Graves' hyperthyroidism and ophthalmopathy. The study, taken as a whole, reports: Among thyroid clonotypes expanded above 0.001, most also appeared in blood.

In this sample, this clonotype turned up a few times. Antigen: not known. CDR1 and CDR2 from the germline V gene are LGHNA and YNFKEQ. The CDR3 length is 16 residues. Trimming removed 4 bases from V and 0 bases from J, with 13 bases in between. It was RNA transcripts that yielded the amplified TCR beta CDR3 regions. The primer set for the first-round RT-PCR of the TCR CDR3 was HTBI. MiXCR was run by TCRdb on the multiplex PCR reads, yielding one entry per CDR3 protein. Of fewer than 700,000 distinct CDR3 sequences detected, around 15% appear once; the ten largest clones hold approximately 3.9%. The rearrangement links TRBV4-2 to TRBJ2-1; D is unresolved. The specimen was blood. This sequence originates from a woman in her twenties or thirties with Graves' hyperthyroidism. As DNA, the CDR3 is TGTGCCAGCAGCCTGACCCAACAGAGCTCCTACAATGAGCAGTTCTTC. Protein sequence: CASSLTQQSSYNEQFF.